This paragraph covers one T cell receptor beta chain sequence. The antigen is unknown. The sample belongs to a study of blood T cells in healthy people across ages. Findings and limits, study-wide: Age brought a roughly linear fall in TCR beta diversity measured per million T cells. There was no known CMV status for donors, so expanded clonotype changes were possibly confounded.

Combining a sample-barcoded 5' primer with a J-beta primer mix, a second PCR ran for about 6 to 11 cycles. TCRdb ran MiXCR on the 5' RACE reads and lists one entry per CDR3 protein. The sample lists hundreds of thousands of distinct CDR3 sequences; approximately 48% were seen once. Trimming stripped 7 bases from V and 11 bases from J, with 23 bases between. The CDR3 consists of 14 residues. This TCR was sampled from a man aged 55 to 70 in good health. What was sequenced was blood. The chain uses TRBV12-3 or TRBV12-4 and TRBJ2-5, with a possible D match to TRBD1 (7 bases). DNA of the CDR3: TGTGCCAGCACCTCGCGGGACAGTACGAATGAGCAGTACTTC. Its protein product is CASTSRDSTNEQYF.